A single sample is the source of the 28 T cell receptor beta chains below, sequenced in a study of cytomegalovirus exposure and HLA in healthy donors (dated by TCRdb to between 2016 and 2019). The library was generated by the immunoSEQ multiplex PCR assay. For the multiplex PCR, a mixture combining 60 forward primers for TCR Vbeta segments and 13 reverse primers for TCR Jbeta segments was used. Entries here come from immuneACCESS through TCRdb and include only in-frame sequences with V and J called. Some clones fail to appear in such tables; in the studies checked, an unresolved V gene covers under half of the shortfall, and the cause of the remainder is unknown. This sample's table lists some 110,000 clones. The top ten hold 5.5% to 8% of the sample. The sequencing input was PBMCs. Receptors were obtained from a man aged 40-49 years in good health and CMV-seropositive.

Comments on this clone: This sample also contains other DNA sequences that code for the same CDR3. This rearrangement joins TRBV27 to TRBJ2-1, with 7 bases that match TRBD2. The germline V gene encodes CDR1 MNHEY and CDR2 SMNVEV (reference sequence). Unmatched junction bases numbered 11, after V lost 5 bases and J lost 1 base. This CDR3 has 17 residues. CDR3 sequence (DNA): TGTGCCAGCAGTCACGGCGTTAGCGGGCCTTCCTACAATGAGCAGTTCTTC. Amino acid sequence: CASSHGVSGPSYNEQFF.

The DNA for the CDR3 is TGTGCCAGCAGTTACAAGGGGCTCTATAATTCACCCCTCCACTTT. It translates to CASSYKGLYNSPLHF. The chain recombines TRBV6-5 with TRBJ1-6, with D possibly TRBD1 on 5 matching bases. The V and J ends lost 2 bases and 3 bases respectively, with 8 bases between them. Germline lookup yields CDR1 MNHEY and CDR2 SVGAGI. The CDR3 has 15 amino acids.

The J gene is TRBJ2-3, the V gene TRBV19; D not certain. The length of the CDR3 is 14 residues. V lost 6 bases and J lost 2, with 12 bases in between. Germline CDR1 is LNHDA and CDR2 is SQIVND (reference sequence). The CDR3 sequence is CASRDSYFTDTQYF. In DNA, the CDR3 is TGTGCCAGTAGGGATAGCTACTTCACAGATACGCAGTATTTT.

A remark on this clone: The sample holds other DNA sequences that translate to the same CDR3. This chain joins TRBV7-2 and TRBJ2-7; D may be TRBD1 (6 bases). Per the germline V gene, CDR1 is SGHTA and CDR2 is FQGNSA. V shed 2 bases and J shed 2 bases, with 10 bases lying between them. The CDR3 loop spans 14 amino acids. The CDR3: CASSLRQAPYEQYF. CDR3 nucleotide sequence: TGTGCCAGCAGCTTACGACAGGCCCCCTACGAGCAGTACTTC.

A word on this clone: Other DNA sequences in the sample encode the same CDR3. The V call is TRBV7-9, the J call TRBJ2-7, with 9 bases identical to TRBD1. CDR1 SEHNR and CDR2 FQNEAQ come from the germline V gene (reference sequence). The CDR3 is 15 residues long. The trim removed 5 bases at V and 6 bases at J, leaving 11 bases unmatched. The CDR3 DNA follows: TGTGCCAGCAGCCTGGGAGGGGACAGGGTGAGCGAGCAGTACTTC. Protein: CASSLGGDRVSEQYF.

The chain has TRBV7-9 and TRBJ2-2; no clear D gene. CDR1 and CDR2 (germline): SEHNR, FQNEAQ (reference sequence). The CDR3 runs 13 residues. With 0 bases removed from V and 6 bases from J, the gap between germline ends came to 5 bases. Here the CDR3 DNA reads TGTGCCAGCAGCTTAGCGCGCCCCGGGGAGCTGTTTTTT. This gives the protein CASSLARPGELFF.

V and J are TRBV7-8 and TRBJ2-1; 7 bases line up with TRBD1. CDR1 and CDR2 (germline): SGHVS, FQNEAQ. Trimming removed 5 bases from V and 5 bases from J; junction bases left unmatched: 9. The CDR3 totals 15 residues. The CDR3 nucleotides are TGTGCCAGCAGCCCTTACGACAGGGCCGACAATGAGCAGTTCTTC. It is translated as CASSPYDRADNEQFF.

The V and J genes are TRBV7-9 and TRBJ2-7; TRBD1 matches 9 bases. The CDR3 covers 17 residues. CDR1 is SEHNR, CDR2 FQNEAQ, per germline (reference sequence). J lost 0 bases, V lost 1 base, and 7 bases had no gene match. CDR3 DNA sequence: TGTGCCAGCAGCTTAGAACCGGGACAGGGATCCTCCTACGAGCAGTACTTC. Encoded protein: CASSLEPGQGSSYEQYF. Full variable domain (rest looked up from reference TRBV7-9 and TRBJ2-7): DTGVSQNPRHKITKRGQNVTFRCDPISEHNRLYWYRQTLGQGPEFLTYFQNEAQLEKSRLLSDRFSAERPKGSFSTLEIQRTEQGDSAMYLCASSLEPGQGSSYEQYFGPGTRLTVT.

This sequence joins TRBV7-3 and TRBJ1-1; D uncertain. The V and J ends lost 2 bases and 6 bases respectively, with 10 bases between them. This CDR3 spans 13 amino acids. Germline CDR1 reads SGHTA; CDR2 reads FQGTGA. CDR3 coding DNA: TGTGCCAGCAGCTTAGTAAACGCGGCTGAAGCTTTCTTT. It encodes CASSLVNAAEAFF.

The chain links TRBV27 to TRBJ2-1; D might be TRBD2 (6 bases). Deletions cut 6 bases from V and 4 bases from J, with 19 bases between. CDR3 length equals 16 residues. Germline CDR1 reads MNHEY; CDR2 reads SMNVEV (reference sequence). The CDR3 loop reads CASSIYLGGTYNEQFF. The CDR3 coding sequence is TGTGCCAGCAGCATATATCTTGGCGGGACTTACAATGAGCAGTTCTTC.

The chain couples TRBV5-8 to TRBJ2-7; 8 bases are shared with TRBD1. The length of the CDR3 is 16 residues. Germline lookup yields CDR1 SGHTS and CDR2 YDEGEE. Trimming cost V 5 bases and J 4 bases; bases outside gene matches: 14. This CDR3 is CASSTGIGTGAYEQYF. The CDR3 DNA is TGTGCCAGCAGTACTGGAATCGGGACAGGAGCATACGAGCAGTACTTC. The full variable domain, its missing parts supplied by reference TRBV5-8 and TRBJ2-7, is EAGVTQSPTHLIKTRGQQATLRCSPISGHTSVYWYQQALGLGLQFLLWYDEGEERNRGNFPPRFSGRQFPNYSSELNVNALELEDSALYLCASSTGIGTGAYEQYFGPGTRLTVT.

The rearrangement links TRBV19 to TRBJ2-5, with 9 bases fitting TRBD1. Losses at the gene ends were 1 base for V and 7 bases for J; bases not matched to a gene: 13. CDR1 and CDR2 from the germline V gene are LNHDA and SQIVND (reference sequence). CDR3 length: 17 residues. The CDR3 spells CASSIGTNRGPGVTQYF. The DNA for the CDR3 is TGTGCCAGTAGTATAGGAACAAACAGGGGGCCGGGGGTGACCCAGTACTTC.

The chain couples TRBV7-2 to TRBJ2-7; 10 bases are a match to TRBD1. After removal of 6 bases from V and 7 bases from J, the junction contained 12 bases not matched to a gene. Germline V gene lookup returns CDR1 SGHTA and CDR2 FQGNSA. This CDR3 is built from 15 residues. The CDR3 region has the DNA TGTGCCAGCAGATTCACCGGGACAGGGGTGGGTGAGCAGTACTTC. This gives the protein CASRFTGTGVGEQYF. Based on the CDR3 plus reference TRBV7-2 and TRBJ2-7, the full variable domain is GAGVSQSPSNKVTEKGKDVELRCDPISGHTALYWYRQSLGQGLEFLIYFQGNSAPDKSGLPSDRFSAERTGGSVSTLTIQRTQQEDSAVYLCASRFTGTGVGEQYFGPGTRLTVT.

Remarks on this clone: Other DNA sequences from this sample encode an identical CDR3 as well. The rearrangement uses TRBV19 and TRBJ1-1; 11 nucleotides agree with TRBD1. The germline gives CDR1 LNHDA, CDR2 SQIVND (reference sequence). V lost 7 bases and J lost 7; bases outside the gene matches: 8. The CDR3 contains 14 residues. The DNA of the CDR3 is TGTGCCAGTACTACGTGGGGACAGGGGGATGAAGCTTTCTTT. Residues: CASTTWGQGDEAFF.

J is TRBJ2-7 and V is TRBV4-2, with TRBD1 matching over 7 bases. J was trimmed by 2 bases and V by 3 bases; bases with no gene match: 7. The CDR3 is made up of 15 amino acids. Germline CDR1 and CDR2: LGHNA and YNFKEQ. CDR3: CASSQAQGLPYEQYF. CDR3 sequence (DNA): TGTGCCAGCAGCCAGGCACAGGGGCTTCCCTACGAGCAGTACTTC.

The rearrangement links TRBV5-1 to TRBJ1-3; the D gene is possibly TRBD1 (6 bases). The CDR3 contains 17 residues. V gave up 0 bases and J gave up 1 base, with 14 bases separating them. Per the germline V gene, CDR1 is SGHRS and CDR2 is YFSETQ. The CDR3, as DNA: TGCGCCAGCAGCTTGGCGTCTCAGGGGCAATCTGGAAACACCATATATTTT. Translation: CASSLASQGQSGNTIYF.

The chain combines TRBV29-1 with TRBJ2-6, with TRBD1 as a possible D gene (6 bases). There are 16 residues in the CDR3. The V gene's germline CDR1 is SQVTM and CDR2 ANQGSEA. V lost 6 bases and J 0 bases, leaving 15 bases between the germline ends. CDR3 bases: TGCAGCGTGACCCGGGACACAGACTCTGGGGCCAACGTCCTGACTTTC. This codes for CSVTRDTDSGANVLTF.

V usage is TRBV7-8 and J usage is TRBJ2-3; 8 positions agree with TRBD2. Trimming took 3 bases from V and 1 from J; bases not matched to a gene: 12. CDR3 length equals 18 residues. Germline CDR1 and CDR2: SGHVS and FQNEAQ. The chain's CDR3 is CASSFRTSGTSGTDTQYF. In nucleotides, the CDR3 is TGTGCCAGCAGCTTTCGAACTAGCGGTACCTCTGGCACAGATACGCAGTATTTT.

The chain has TRBV5-4 and TRBJ1-1; D possibly corresponds to TRBD1 (6 bases). Germline V lookup: CDR1 SGHNT, CDR2 YYREEE (reference sequence). The CDR3 is made up of 16 amino acids. The V and J ends lost 1 base and 0 bases respectively, with 13 bases between them. CDR3 in DNA: TGTGCCAGCAGCTTGCAAAACAGGGCCCTGAACACTGAAGCTTTCTTT. Residues: CASSLQNRALNTEAFF. Full variable domain (outside the CDR3, taken from reference TRBV5-4 and TRBJ1-1): ETGVTQSPTHLIKTRGQQVTLRCSSQSGHNTVSWYQQALGQGPQFIFQYYREEENGRGNFPPRFSGLQFPNYSSELNVNALELDDSALYLCASSLQNRALNTEAFFGQGTRLTVV.

V is TRBV28 and J is TRBJ1-2; unclear D gene. Between the trimmed V and J ends, which lost 6 bases and 9 bases, there was a span of 23 bases. This CDR3 has 15 residues. Per germline, CDR1 MDHEN and CDR2 SYDVKM. The CDR3 DNA sequence: TGTGCCAGCAGACGGAGGAGCGGTATGAGGCTTAGCTACACCTTC. This gives the protein CASRRRSGMRLSYTF.

This sequence joins TRBV9 and TRBJ2-2, with D perhaps matching TRBD2 (6 bases). Deletions cut 4 bases from V and 3 bases from J, with 13 bases between. Germline CDR1 SGDLS, CDR2 YYNGEE. The CDR3 has 15 amino acids. The CDR3 sequence is CASSRDFSDTGELFF. The CDR3 nucleotides read TGTGCCAGCAGCCGGGACTTTTCGGACACCGGGGAGCTGTTTTTT.

The chain uses TRBV29-1 and TRBJ2-7, with 8 bases aligning to TRBD2. The CDR3 loop spans 16 amino acids. The V gene's germline CDR1 is SQVTM and CDR2 ANQGSEA. Trimming cost V 0 bases and J 4 bases; bases outside gene matches: 11. DNA of the CDR3: TGCAGCGTTGAAGATGGGCTAGCGGGTCATGATTACGAGCAGTACTTC. Protein sequence: CSVEDGLAGHDYEQYF.

The J gene is TRBJ2-5, the V gene TRBV7-3; the match to TRBD2 covers 8 bases. The length of the CDR3 is 13 residues. J was trimmed by 4 bases and V by 2 bases; bases with no gene match: 0. Looked up from germline, CDR1 is SGHTA and CDR2 is FQGTGA. DNA of the CDR3: TGTGCCAGCAGCTTACTAGCGGGAGAGACCCAGTACTTC. Protein sequence: CASSLLAGETQYF.

This chain joins TRBV6-6 and TRBJ1-6; no clear D. The CDR3 runs to 14 residues. Germline V gene sequence: CDR1 MNHNY, CDR2 SVGAGI (reference sequence). V was cut by 4 bases and J by 5 bases, with 9 bases left in between. The CDR3 here is CASSFVQNNSPLHF. CDR3 coding DNA: TGTGCCAGCAGTTTTGTACAGAATAATTCACCCCTCCACTTT.

This rearrangement joins TRBV6-4 to TRBJ2-7, with D possibly matching TRBD1 (6 bases). V was pared by 5 bases and J by 3 bases, with 20 bases between. Germline V CDR1 and CDR2: MRHNA, SNTAGT. This CDR3 is 16 amino acids long. DNA for the CDR3: TGTGCCAGCAGTCCCATTGGGGGCGCGGCGGTCTACGAGCAGTACTTC. Amino acid sequence: CASSPIGGAAVYEQYF.

The chain is built from TRBV7-2 and TRBJ2-1; 10 nucleotides agree with TRBD2. The CDR3 totals 15 residues. Per the germline V gene, CDR1 is SGHTA and CDR2 is FQGNSA. With 6 bases clipped from V and 8 bases from J, the junction kept 10 bases outside the gene matches. The CDR3 loop is CASRGSSGRPDEQFF. In DNA form, the CDR3 reads TGTGCCAGCAGAGGGTCTAGCGGGAGACCGGATGAGCAGTTCTTC. Supplemented by reference TRBV7-2 and TRBJ2-1, the full variable domain reads GAGVSQSPSNKVTEKGKDVELRCDPISGHTALYWYRQSLGQGLEFLIYFQGNSAPDKSGLPSDRFSAERTGGSVSTLTIQRTQQEDSAVYLCASRGSSGRPDEQFFGPGTRLTVL.

CDR3 amino acids: CASSLLDIISGANVLTF. DNA of the CDR3: TGTGCCAGCAGCTTGCTTGACATTATCTCTGGGGCCAACGTCCTGACTTTC. The rearrangement uses TRBV5-6 and TRBJ2-6; D not resolved. V was pared by 1 base and J by 0 bases, with 11 bases between. The germline V gene encodes CDR1 SGHDT and CDR2 YYEEEE. The CDR3 consists of 17 residues.

The chain joins TRBV7-9 to TRBJ1-1; D may be TRBD1 (5 bases). V was pared by 2 bases and J by 1 base, with 8 bases between. Per germline, CDR1 SEHNR and CDR2 FQNEAQ (reference sequence). The CDR3 totals 14 residues. The CDR3 region is CASSLWGENTEAFF. Written as DNA, the CDR3 is TGTGCCAGCAGCTTATGGGGGGAGAACACTGAAGCTTTCTTT.